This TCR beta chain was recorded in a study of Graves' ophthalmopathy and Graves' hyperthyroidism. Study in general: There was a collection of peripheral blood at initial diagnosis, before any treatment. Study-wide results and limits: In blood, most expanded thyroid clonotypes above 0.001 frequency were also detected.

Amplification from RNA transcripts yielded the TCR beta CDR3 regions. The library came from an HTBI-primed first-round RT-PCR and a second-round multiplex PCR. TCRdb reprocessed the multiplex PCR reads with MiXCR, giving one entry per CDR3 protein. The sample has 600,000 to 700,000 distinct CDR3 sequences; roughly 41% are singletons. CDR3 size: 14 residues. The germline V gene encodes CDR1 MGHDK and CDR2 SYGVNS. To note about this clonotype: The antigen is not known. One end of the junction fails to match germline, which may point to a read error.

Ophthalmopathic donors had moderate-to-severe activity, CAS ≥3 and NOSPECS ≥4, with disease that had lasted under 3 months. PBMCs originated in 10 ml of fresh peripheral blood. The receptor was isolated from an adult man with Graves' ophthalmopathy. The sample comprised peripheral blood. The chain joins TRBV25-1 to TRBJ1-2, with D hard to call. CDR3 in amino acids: CASSLAPWGSSYTF. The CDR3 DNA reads TGCGCCAGCAGCTTGGCGCCGTGGGGATCTAGCTACACCTTC.